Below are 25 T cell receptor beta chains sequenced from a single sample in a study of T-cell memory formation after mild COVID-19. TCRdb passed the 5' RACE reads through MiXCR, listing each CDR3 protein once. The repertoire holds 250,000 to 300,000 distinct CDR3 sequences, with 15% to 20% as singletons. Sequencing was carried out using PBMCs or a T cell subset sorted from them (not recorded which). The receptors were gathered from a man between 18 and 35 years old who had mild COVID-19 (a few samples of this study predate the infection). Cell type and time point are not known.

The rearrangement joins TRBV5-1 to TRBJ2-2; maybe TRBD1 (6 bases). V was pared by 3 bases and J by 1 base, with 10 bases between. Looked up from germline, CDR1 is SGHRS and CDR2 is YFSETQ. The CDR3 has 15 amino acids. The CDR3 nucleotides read TGCGCCAGCAGCTATGAGACAGGGAACACCGGGGAGCTGTTTTTT. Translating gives CASSYETGNTGELFF.

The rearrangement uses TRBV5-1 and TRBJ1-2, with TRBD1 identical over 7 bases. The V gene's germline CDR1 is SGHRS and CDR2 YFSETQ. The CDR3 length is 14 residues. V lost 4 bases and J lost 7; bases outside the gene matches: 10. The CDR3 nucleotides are TGCGCCAGCAGCCCGGCAGGGGGATCGGTTGGCTACACCTTC. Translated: CASSPAGGSVGYTF.

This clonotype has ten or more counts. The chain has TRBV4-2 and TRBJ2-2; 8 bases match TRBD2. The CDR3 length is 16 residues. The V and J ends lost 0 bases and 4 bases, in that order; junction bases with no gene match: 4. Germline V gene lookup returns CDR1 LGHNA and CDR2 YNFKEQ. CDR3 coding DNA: TGTGCCAGCAGCCAAGATCCGGGGGGGGCCACCGGGGAGCTGTTTTTT. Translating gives CASSQDPGGATGELFF.

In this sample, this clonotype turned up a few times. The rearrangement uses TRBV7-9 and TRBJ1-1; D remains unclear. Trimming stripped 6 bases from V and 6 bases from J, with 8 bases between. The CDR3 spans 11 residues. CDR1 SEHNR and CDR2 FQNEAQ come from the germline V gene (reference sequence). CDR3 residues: CASSWSSEAFF. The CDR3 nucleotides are TGTGCCAGCAGTTGGTCGTCTGAAGCTTTCTTT.

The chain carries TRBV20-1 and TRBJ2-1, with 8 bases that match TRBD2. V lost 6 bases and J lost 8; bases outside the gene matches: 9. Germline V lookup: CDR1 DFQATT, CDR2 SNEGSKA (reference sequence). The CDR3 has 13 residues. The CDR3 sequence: CSAGRGGRYEQFF. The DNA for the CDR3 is TGCAGTGCCGGGAGGGGGGGCAGGTATGAGCAGTTCTTC.

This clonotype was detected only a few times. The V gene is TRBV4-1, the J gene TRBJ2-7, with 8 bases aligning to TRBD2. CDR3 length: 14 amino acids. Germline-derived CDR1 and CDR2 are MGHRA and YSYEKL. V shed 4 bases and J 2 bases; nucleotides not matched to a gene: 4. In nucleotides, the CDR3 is TGCGCCAGCAGCCCCCGAGCGGGAGCCTACGAGCAGTACGTC. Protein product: CASSPRAGAYEQYV.

The CDR3 reads CASSQAAGQGRAFF. CDR3 sequence (DNA): TGTGCCAGCAGCCAAGCTGCGGGACAGGGCCGGGCTTTCTTT. The V call is TRBV3-1, the J call TRBJ1-1, with TRBD1 identical over 9 bases. J was trimmed by 11 bases and V by 1 base; bases with no gene match: 8. The V gene's germline CDR1 is LGHDT and CDR2 YNNKEL (reference sequence). There are 14 residues in the CDR3.

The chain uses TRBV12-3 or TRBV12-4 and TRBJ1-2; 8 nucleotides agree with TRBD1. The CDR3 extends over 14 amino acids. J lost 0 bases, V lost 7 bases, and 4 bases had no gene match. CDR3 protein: CASMGTGSNYGYTF. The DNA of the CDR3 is TGTGCCAGCATGGGGACAGGCTCTAACTATGGCTACACCTTC.

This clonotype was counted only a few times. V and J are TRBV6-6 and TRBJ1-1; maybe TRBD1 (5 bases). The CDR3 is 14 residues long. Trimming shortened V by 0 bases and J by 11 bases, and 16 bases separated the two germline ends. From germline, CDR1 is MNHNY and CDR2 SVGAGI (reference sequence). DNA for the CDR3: TGTGCCAGCAGTTACTCGAGGGAGAGGGACGGGGCTTTCTTT. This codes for CASSYSRERDGAFF.

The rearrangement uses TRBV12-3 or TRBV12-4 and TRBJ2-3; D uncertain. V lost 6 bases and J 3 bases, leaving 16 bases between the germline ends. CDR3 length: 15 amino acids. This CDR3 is CASSPLLTGTDTQYF. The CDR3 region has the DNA TGTGCCAGCAGCCCCCTCTTAACCGGGACAGATACGCAGTATTTT.

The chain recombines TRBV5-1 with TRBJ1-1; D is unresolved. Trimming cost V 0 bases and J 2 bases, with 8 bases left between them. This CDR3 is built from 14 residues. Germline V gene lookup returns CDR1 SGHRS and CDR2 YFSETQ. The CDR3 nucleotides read TGCGCCAGCAGCTTGGGGGAACCCAACACTGAAGCTTTCTTT. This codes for CASSLGEPNTEAFF.

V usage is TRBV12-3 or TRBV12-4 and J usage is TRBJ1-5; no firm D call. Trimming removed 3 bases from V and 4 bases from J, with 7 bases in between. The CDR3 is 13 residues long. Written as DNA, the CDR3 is TGTGCCAGCAGTTTCCAGGCGAATCAGCCCCAGCATTTT. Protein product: CASSFQANQPQHF.

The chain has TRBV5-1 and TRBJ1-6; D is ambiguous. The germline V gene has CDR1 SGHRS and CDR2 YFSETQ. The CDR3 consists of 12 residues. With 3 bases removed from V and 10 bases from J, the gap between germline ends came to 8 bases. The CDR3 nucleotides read TGCGCCAGCAGCTCCCAAAGCTCACCCCTCCACTTT. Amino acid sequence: CASSSQSSPLHF.

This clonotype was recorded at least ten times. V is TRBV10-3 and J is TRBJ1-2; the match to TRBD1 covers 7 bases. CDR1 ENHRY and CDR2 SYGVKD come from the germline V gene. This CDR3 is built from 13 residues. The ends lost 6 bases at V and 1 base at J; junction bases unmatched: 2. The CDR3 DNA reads TGTGCCATCAGGGGGACAGATAACTATGGCTACACCTTC. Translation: CAIRGTDNYGYTF.

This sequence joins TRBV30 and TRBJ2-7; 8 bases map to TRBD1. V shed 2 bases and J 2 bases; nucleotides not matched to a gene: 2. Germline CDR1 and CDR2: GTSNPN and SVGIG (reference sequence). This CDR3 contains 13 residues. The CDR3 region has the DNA TGTGCCTGGAGTTCGACAGGGGCCTACGAGCAGTACTTC. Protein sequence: CAWSSTGAYEQYF.

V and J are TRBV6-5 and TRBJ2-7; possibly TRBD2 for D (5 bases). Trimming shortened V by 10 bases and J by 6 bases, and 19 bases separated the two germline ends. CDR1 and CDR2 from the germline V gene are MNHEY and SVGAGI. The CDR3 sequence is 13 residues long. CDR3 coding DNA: TGTGCCACACAGACGGGGATCTTCGGCGAGCAGTACTTC. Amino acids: CATQTGIFGEQYF.

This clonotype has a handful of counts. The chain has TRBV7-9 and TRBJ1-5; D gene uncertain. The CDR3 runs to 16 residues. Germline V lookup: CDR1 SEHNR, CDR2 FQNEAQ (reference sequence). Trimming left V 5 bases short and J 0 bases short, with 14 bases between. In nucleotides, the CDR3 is TGTGCCAGCAGCCACGTGGTTGCCGATAGCAATCAGCCCCAGCATTTT. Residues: CASSHVVADSNQPQHF. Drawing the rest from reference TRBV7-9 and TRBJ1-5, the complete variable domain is DTGVSQNPRHKITKRGQNVTFRCDPISEHNRLYWYRQTLGQGPEFLTYFQNEAQLEKSRLLSDRFSAERPKGSFSTLEIQRTEQGDSAMYLCASSHVVADSNQPQHFGDGTRLSIL.

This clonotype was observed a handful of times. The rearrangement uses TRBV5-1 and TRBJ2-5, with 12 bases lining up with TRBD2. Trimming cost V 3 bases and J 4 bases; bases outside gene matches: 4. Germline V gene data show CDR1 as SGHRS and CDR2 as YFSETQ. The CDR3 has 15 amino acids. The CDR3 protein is CASSWETSGGETQYF. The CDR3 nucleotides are TGCGCCAGCAGCTGGGAGACTAGCGGGGGAGAGACCCAGTACTTC.

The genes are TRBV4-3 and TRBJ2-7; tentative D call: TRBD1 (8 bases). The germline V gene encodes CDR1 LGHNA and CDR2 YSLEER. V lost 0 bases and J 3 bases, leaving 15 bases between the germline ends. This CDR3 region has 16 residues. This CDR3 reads CASSQEANRGGYEQYF. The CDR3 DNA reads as TGCGCCAGCAGCCAAGAGGCAAACAGGGGGGGCTACGAGCAGTACTTC.

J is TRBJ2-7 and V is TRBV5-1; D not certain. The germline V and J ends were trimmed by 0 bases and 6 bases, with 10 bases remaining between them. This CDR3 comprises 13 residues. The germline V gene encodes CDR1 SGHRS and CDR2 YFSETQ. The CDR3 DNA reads TGCGCCAGCAGCTTGGGATCGGGTAGCGAGCAGTACTTC. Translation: CASSLGSGSEQYF. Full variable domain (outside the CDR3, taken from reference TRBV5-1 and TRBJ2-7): KAGVTQTPRYLIKTRGQQVTLSCSPISGHRSVSWYQQTPGQGLQFLFEYFSETQRNKGNFPGRFSGRQFSNSRSEMNVSTLELGDSALYLCASSLGSGSEQYFGPGTRLTVT.

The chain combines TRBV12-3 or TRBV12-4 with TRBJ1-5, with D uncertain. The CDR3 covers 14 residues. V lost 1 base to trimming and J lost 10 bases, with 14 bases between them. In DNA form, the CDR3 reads TGTGCCAGCAGTTTAGGGTCGTCCGATGAACCCCAGCATTTT. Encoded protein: CASSLGSSDEPQHF.

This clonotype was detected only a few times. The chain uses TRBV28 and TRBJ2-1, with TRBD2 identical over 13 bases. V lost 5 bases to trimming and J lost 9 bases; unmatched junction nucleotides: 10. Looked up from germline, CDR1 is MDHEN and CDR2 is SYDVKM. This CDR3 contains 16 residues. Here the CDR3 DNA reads TGTGCCAGCAGTCCGATACTAGCGGGGGGGCCTATTGAGCAGTTCTTC. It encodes CASSPILAGGPIEQFF.

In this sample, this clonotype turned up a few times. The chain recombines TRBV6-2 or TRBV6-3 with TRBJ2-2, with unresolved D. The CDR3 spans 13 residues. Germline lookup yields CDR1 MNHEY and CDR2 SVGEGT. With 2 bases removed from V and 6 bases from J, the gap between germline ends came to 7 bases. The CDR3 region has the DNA TGTGCCAGCAGTTACGCTGGCGCCGGGGAGCTGTTTTTT. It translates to CASSYAGAGELFF.

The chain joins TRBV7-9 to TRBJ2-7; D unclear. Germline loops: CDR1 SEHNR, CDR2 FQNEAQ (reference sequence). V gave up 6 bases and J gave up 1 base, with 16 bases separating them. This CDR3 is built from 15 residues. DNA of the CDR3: TGTGCCAGCAGTCCGCGAGTCCCAACATCCTACGAGCAGTACTTC. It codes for CASSPRVPTSYEQYF.

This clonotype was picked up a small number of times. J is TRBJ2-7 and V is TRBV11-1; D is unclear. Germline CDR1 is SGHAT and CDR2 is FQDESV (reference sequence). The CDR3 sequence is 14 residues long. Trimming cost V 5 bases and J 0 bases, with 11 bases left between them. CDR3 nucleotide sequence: TGTGCCAGCAGCACATATTCGAGCTCCTACGAGCAGTACGTC. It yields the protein CASSTYSSSYEQYV.